This is a list of T cell receptor beta chains from one sample in a study of blood T cell repertoires in COVID-19. Assay used: immunoSEQ multiplex PCR; TCRdb lists only in-frame clones, some missing. The data contain about 240,000 clones, approximately 84% of them seen just once; the ten biggest clones take up roughly 4%. Input material: peripheral blood. The receptors shown here come from a man aged 50 to 60 with acute or convalescent COVID-19. Both conserved end residues are part of each CDR3. The D gene is left open where the match is weak. Rows may omit the clone size; those that give it use once, few, many or a size class.

>-|-|TRBV5-1|TRBJ1-3
TGCGCCAGCAGCTTAACCGGAGGTAAAACCTCTGGAAACACCATATATTTT
CASSLTGGKTSGNTIYF
>-|-|TRBV29-1|TRBJ1-4
TGCAGCGTTGCCAGGGAGGATGAAAAACTGTTTTTT
CSVAREDEKLFF
>-|TRBD2|TRBV6-5|TRBJ2-3
TGTGCCAGCAGTTACTCGGGACTAGCGGGTGCAGATACGCAGTATTTT
CASSYSGLAGADTQYF
>-|-|TRBV7-7|TRBJ2-5
TGTGCTAGCAGCTCAACAGGGCGGGAGACCCAGTACTTC
CASSSTGRETQYF
>-|TRBD1|TRBV9|TRBJ2-7
TGTGCCAGCAGCGTAGGAAAAAACCCGGGACAGGGGATCTACGAGCAGTACTTC
CASSVGKNPGQGIYEQYF
>-|-|TRBV27|TRBJ1-1
TGTGCCAGCAGTTTGAGGGAGGACACTGAAGCTTTCTTT
CASSLREDTEAFF
>-|-|TRBV6-5|TRBJ1-3
TGTGCCAGCTTATACGGGAGCTCTGGAAACACCATATATTTT
CASLYGSSGNTIYF
>-|TRBD2|TRBV3-1/TRBV3-2|TRBJ2-7
TGTGCCAGCAGCCAAGCGACTAGCGGGGGGGCCTACGAGCAGTACTTC
CASSQATSGGAYEQYF
>few|-|TRBV30|TRBJ2-1
TGTGCCTGGAGGGGGTGGCGGGGCGCGTACAATGAGCAGTTCTTC
CAWRGWRGAYNEQFF
>once|TRBD1|TRBV28|TRBJ2-1
TGTGCCAGCAGCTGGACAGGAGCAGACTACAATGAGCAGTTCTTC
CASSWTGADYNEQFF
>-|-|TRBV7-3|TRBJ2-6
TGTGCCAGCAGCCAGGGGACTGGGGCCAACGTCCTGACTTTC
CASSQGTGANVLTF
>-|-|TRBV6-5|TRBJ1-3
TGTGCCAGCAGGGGGCAGACGACTGGAAACACCATATATTTT
CASRGQTTGNTIYF
>-|TRBD1|TRBV7-8|TRBJ1-6
TGTGCCAGCAGCCACCGACAGGGGGAGGCTTCACCCCTCCACTTT
CASSHRQGEASPLHF
>-|-|TRBV6-5|TRBJ1-2
TGTGCCAGCAGTCCCCCTTTCGGGGTGGGGGGCTACACCTTC
CASSPPFGVGGYTF
>few|TRBD1|TRBV30|TRBJ1-1
TGTGCCCACGACAGGGGCGACACTGAAGCTTTCTTT
CAHDRGDTEAFF
>-|-|TRBV11-2|TRBJ2-1
TGTGCCAGCAGCTTCAACAATGAGCAGTTCTTC
CASSFNNEQFF
>-|-|TRBV14|TRBJ2-7
TGTGCCAGCAGCCTAAGTAGCTCCTACGAGCAGTACTTC
CASSLSSSYEQYF
>once|-|TRBV5-1|TRBJ1-5
TGCGCCAGCAGCCCAGCAGGGGGCAATCAGCCCCAGCATTTT
CASSPAGGNQPQHF
>-|TRBD1|TRBV9|TRBJ1-1
TGTGCCAGCAGCGTAGAGTGGGCGCAGGGGGATCAAGCTTTCTTT
CASSVEWAQGDQAFF
>few|TRBD1|TRBV7-3|TRBJ1-1
TGTGCCAGCAGCACGACAGGGGGGAACACTGAAGCTTTCTTT
CASSTTGGNTEAFF
>-|TRBD1|TRBV18|TRBJ1-2
TGTGCCAGCTCACCAGGACAGGGTAATACCTATGGCTACACCTTC
CASSPGQGNTYGYTF
>-|TRBD1|TRBV9|TRBJ1-2
TGTGCCAGCAGCGTAAATCCGACAGGGGCTACTACTAACTATGGCTACACCTTC
CASSVNPTGATTNYGYTF
>few|-|TRBV5-1|TRBJ1-4
TGCGCCAGCAGCTTGGGGTATGGGACAAGAAGGATTAATGAAAAACTGTTTTTT
CASSLGYGTRRINEKLFF
>-|-|TRBV7-6|TRBJ1-1
TGTGCCAGCAGTCCAACGGGGGGCGGGGAAGCTTTTTTT
CASSPTGGGEAFF
>-|TRBD1|TRBV10-3|TRBJ1-1
TGTGCCATCAGTGGGGACAGCAGTGTTTCCCCGGCTGAAGCTTTCTTT
CAISGDSSVSPAEAFF
>-|-|TRBV28|TRBJ2-7
TGTGCCAGCAGTCCCGGACAGTCCTACGAGCAGTACTTC
CASSPGQSYEQYF
>-|-|TRBV6-6|TRBJ1-5
TGTGCCAGCAGCCCCCGACAGATTAGCAATCAGCCCCAGCATTTT
CASSPRQISNQPQHF
>-|-|TRBV7-3|TRBJ2-2
TGTGCCAGCAGCGCGGGACCATACACCGGGGAGCTGTTTTTT
CASSAGPYTGELFF
>-|-|TRBV30|TRBJ1-2
TGTGCCTGGAGTGTCAGAGGGCAAGATGGCTACACCTTC
CAWSVRGQDGYTF
>-|TRBD1|TRBV7-9|TRBJ2-1
TGTGCCAGCAGCCTAGGACAGGGGTCCTACAATGAGCAGTTCTTC
CASSLGQGSYNEQFF
>-|-|TRBV24-1|TRBJ1-5
TGTGCCACCAGTGCGGGGGGTTTCAATCAGCCCCAGCATTTT
CATSAGGFNQPQHF
>-|-|TRBV4-2|TRBJ2-1
TGTGCCAGCAGCCAAGGGTGGGACTCGGAATACAATGAGCAGTTCTTC
CASSQGWDSEYNEQFF
>-|-|TRBV30|TRBJ1-2
TGTGCCTGGATGACCGGGATCGGCTACACCTTC
CAWMTGIGYTF
>-|TRBD1|TRBV19|TRBJ2-5
TGTGCCAGTAGTATTGCAGGGGGCCAAGAGACCCAGTACTTC
CASSIAGGQETQYF
>-|TRBD2|TRBV11-3|TRBJ2-5
TGTGCCAGCAGGGGTCTCGCGGGAGGGCCCCGAGAGACCCAGTACTTC
CASRGLAGGPRETQYF
>-|-|TRBV4-1|TRBJ2-1
TGCGCCAGCAGCCAAGGTATCGGGGGTTCCTACAATGAGCAGTTCTTC
CASSQGIGGSYNEQFF
>-|TRBD1|TRBV2|TRBJ1-2
TGTGCCAGCAGTGACGGGACAGGGGTGTTGGGCTACACCTTC
CASSDGTGVLGYTF
>-|-|TRBV30|TRBJ1-1
TGTGCCTGGAGCGGGGGTAACACTGAAGCTTTCTTT
CAWSGGNTEAFF
>-|TRBD1|TRBV6-5|TRBJ2-7
TGTGCCAGCAGCGCCAGGGACAGGGAATCCTACGAGCAGTACTTC
CASSARDRESYEQYF
>-|-|TRBV11-3|TRBJ2-7
TGTGCCAGCACCATTGAGTCGGGAGTTGGGTACGAGCAGTACTTC
CASTIESGVGYEQYF
>-|-|TRBV6-6|TRBJ1-6
TGTGCCAGCAGCCGAGGAGTGGACAGCCGTTTAGGGTCACCCCTCCACTTT
CASSRGVDSRLGSPLHF
>-|-|TRBV19|TRBJ1-1
TGTGCCAGTAGTCCTATTCAGGGGCTGGACACTGAAGCTTTCTTT
CASSPIQGLDTEAFF
>-|TRBD1|TRBV6-2/TRBV6-3|TRBJ1-5
TGTGCCAGCAGTGGGACAGGGGGGCCCTCAGGGCAGCCCCAGCATTTT
CASSGTGGPSGQPQHF
>-|TRBD2|TRBV30|TRBJ2-1
TGTGCCTGTACCTCGGGGGGGGGCTTTCGAGAGCAGTTCTTC
CACTSGGGFREQFF
>once|-|TRBV27|TRBJ2-7
TGTGCCAGCAGTTTAGGACAATACTACGAGCAGTACTTC
CASSLGQYYEQYF
>-|-|TRBV18|TRBJ1-4
TGTGCCAGCTCACCTCAGGGTTACGGGGAAAAACTGTTTTTT
CASSPQGYGEKLFF
>-|-|TRBV7-7|TRBJ2-1
TGTGCTAGCAGCTTAGGGCCTAGCAGTTACAATGAGCAGTTCTTC
CASSLGPSSYNEQFF
>few|-|TRBV28|TRBJ1-2
TGTGCCAGCAGTTTCTTTGGGGGAAGGAGGGTAAGCTACTATGGCTACACCTTC
CASSFFGGRRVSYYGYTF
>-|TRBD1|TRBV6-5|TRBJ1-2
TGTGCCAGCACCGAACAGGGGGTCGGAGGCTACACCTTC
CASTEQGVGGYTF
>-|-|TRBV6-5|TRBJ1-2
TGTGCCAGCAGCCAAGCTAGGCAGCCCTACACCTTC
CASSQARQPYTF
>once|-|TRBV5-4|TRBJ1-5
TGTGCCAGCAGCCGGGCGGGGGGCGATCAGCCCCAGCATTTT
CASSRAGGDQPQHF
>-|TRBD2|TRBV19|TRBJ2-5
TGTGCCAGTAGTATAGATCGGATGACGGGAGGGCCGGTGGCCCAGTACTTC
CASSIDRMTGGPVAQYF
>-|TRBD1|TRBV27|TRBJ2-7
TGTGCCAGCAGCGGGTTGACAGGGGGCGACGAGCAGTACTTC
CASSGLTGGDEQYF
>-|TRBD2|TRBV24-1|TRBJ2-3
TGTGCCACCAGTGATACGGGACTAGGGAACACAGATACGCAGTATTTT
CATSDTGLGNTDTQYF
>-|-|TRBV24-1|TRBJ1-1
TGTGCCACCAGTGATTTGCAAGGGAGGGAAGCTTTCTTT
CATSDLQGREAFF
>-|-|TRBV19|TRBJ2-2
TGTGCCAGTAGTATAAAATCCGTGTCTGGGGAGCTGTTTTTT
CASSIKSVSGELFF
>-|-|TRBV7-6|TRBJ2-1
TGTGCCAGCAGCCCAACTAGCTTTTCAGAAAATGAGCAGTTCTTC
CASSPTSFSENEQFF
>-|-|TRBV10-3|TRBJ1-3
TGTGCCATCAGCGACCTTGGGAGGGGCTCTGGAAACACCATATATTTT
CAISDLGRGSGNTIYF
>-|TRBD1|TRBV19|TRBJ2-1
TGTGCCAGTAGTAAGTCACAGGGGGTAACCTACAATGAGCAGTTCTTC
CASSKSQGVTYNEQFF
>-|-|TRBV7-8|TRBJ2-3
TGTGCCAGCAGCTTAGTTGCACAGGGAGGCACAGATACGCAGTATTTT
CASSLVAQGGTDTQYF